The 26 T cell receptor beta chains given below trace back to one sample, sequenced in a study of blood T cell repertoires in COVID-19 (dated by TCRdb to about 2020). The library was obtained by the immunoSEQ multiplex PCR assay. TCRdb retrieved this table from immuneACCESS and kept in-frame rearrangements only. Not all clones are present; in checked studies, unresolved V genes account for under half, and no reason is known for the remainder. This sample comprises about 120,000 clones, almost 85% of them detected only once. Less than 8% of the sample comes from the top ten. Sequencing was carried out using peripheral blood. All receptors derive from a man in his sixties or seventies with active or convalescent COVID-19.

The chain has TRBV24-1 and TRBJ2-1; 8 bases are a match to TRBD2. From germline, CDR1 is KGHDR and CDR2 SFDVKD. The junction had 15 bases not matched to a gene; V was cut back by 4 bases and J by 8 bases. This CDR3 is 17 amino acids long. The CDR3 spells CATSEWFAGRARDEQFF. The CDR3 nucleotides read TGTGCCACCAGTGAGTGGTTTGCCGGGAGGGCCCGGGATGAGCAGTTCTTC.

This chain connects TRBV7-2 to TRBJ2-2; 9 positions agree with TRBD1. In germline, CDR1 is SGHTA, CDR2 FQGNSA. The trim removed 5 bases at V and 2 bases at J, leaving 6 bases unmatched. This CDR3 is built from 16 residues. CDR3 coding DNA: TGTGCCAGCAGCGCCCGACAGGGGGGAAACACCGGGGAGCTGTTTTTT. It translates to CASSARQGGNTGELFF.

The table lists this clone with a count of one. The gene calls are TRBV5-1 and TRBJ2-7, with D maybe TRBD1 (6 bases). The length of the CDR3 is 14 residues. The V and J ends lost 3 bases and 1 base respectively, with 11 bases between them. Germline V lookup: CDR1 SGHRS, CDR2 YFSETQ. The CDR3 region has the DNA TGCGCCAGCAGCTCACAGGGTGGGTCCTACGAGCAGTACTTC. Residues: CASSSQGGSYEQYF. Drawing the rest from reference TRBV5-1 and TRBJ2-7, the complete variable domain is KAGVTQTPRYLIKTRGQQVTLSCSPISGHRSVSWYQQTPGQGLQFLFEYFSETQRNKGNFPGRFSGRQFSNSRSEMNVSTLELGDSALYLCASSSQGGSYEQYFGPGTRLTVT.

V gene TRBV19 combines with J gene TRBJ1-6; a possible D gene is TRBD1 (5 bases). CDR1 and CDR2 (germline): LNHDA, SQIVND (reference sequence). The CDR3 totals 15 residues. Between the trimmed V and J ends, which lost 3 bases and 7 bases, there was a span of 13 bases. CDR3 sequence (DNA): TGTGCCAGTAGTATCGGGGGACGGATAAATTCACCCCTCCACTTT. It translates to CASSIGGRINSPLHF. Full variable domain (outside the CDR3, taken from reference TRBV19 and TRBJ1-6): DGGITQSPKYLFRKEGQNVTLSCEQNLNHDAMYWYRQDPGQGLRLIYYSQIVNDFQKGDIAEGYSVSREKKESFPLTVTSAQKNPTAFYLCASSIGGRINSPLHFGNGTRLTVT.

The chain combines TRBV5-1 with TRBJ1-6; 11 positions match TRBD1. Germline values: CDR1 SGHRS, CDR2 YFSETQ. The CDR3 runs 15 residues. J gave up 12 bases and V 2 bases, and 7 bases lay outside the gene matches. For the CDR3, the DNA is TGCGCCAGCAGCTTCCGGGACAGGGGGTCGGGACCCCTCCACTTT. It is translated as CASSFRDRGSGPLHF.

CDR3 sequence: CASSPGRGYGYTF. The CDR3 DNA reads as TGTGCCAGCAGTCCAGGGCGGGGCTATGGCTACACCTTC. The genes are TRBV28 and TRBJ1-2; D is possibly TRBD1 (5 bases). The CDR3 contains 13 residues. Germline CDR1 reads MDHEN; CDR2 reads SYDVKM. Trimming took 5 bases from V and 4 from J, leaving 11 bases between them.

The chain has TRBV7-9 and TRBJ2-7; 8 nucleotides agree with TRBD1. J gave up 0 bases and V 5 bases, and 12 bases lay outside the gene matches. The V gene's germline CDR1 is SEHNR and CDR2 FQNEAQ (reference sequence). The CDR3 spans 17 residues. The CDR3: CASSTLLGTGDSYEQYF. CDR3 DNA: TGTGCCAGCAGCACCCTATTGGGGACAGGCGACTCCTACGAGCAGTACTTC.

DNA for the CDR3: TGTGCCAGCAGGTCCAGGGGGCTCGACGAGCAGTACTTC. It codes for CASRSRGLDEQYF. The chain is built from TRBV6-5 and TRBJ2-7; 8 bases are shared with TRBD1. The length of the CDR3 is 13 residues. Germline CDR1 and CDR2: MNHEY and SVGAGI. J gave up 5 bases and V 6 bases, and 6 bases lay outside the gene matches.

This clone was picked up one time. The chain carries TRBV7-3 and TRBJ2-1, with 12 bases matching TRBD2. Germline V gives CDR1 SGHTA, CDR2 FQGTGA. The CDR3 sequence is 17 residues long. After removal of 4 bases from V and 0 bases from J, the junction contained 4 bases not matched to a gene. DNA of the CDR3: TGTGCCAGCAGCTCACTAGCGGGGGGAAGCTCCTACAATGAGCAGTTCTTC. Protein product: CASSSLAGGSSYNEQFF. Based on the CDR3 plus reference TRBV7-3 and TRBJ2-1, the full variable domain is GAGVSQTPSNKVTEKGKYVELRCDPISGHTALYWYRQSLGQGPEFLIYFQGTGAADDSGLPNDRFFAVRPEGSVSTLKIQRTERGDSAVYLCASSSLAGGSSYNEQFFGPGTRLTVL.

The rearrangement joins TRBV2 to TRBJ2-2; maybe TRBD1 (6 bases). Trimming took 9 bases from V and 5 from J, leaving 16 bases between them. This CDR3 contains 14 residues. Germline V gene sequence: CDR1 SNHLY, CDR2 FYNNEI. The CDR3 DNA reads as TGTGCCAGTCTCCCGGGACACGGAACCGGGGAGCTGTTTTTT. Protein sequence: CASLPGHGTGELFF.

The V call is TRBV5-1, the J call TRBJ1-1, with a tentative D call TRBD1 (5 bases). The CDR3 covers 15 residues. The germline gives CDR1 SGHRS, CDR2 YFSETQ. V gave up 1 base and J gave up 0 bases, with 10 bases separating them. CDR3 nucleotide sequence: TGCGCCAGCAGCTTGAATCGGGGGTTGAACACTGAAGCTTTCTTT. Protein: CASSLNRGLNTEAFF.

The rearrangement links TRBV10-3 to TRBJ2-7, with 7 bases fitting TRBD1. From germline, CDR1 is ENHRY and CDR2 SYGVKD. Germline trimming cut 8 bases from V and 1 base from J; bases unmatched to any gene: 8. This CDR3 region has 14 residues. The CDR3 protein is CAIRFDRVSYEQYF. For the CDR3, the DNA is TGTGCCATCCGTTTTGACAGGGTATCCTACGAGCAGTACTTC.

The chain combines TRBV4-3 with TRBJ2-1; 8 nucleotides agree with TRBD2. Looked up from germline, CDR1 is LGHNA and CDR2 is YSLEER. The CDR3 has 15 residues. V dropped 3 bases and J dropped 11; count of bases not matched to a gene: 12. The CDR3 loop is CASSQNLAGGLKQFF. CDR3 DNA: TGCGCCAGCAGCCAGAATCTAGCGGGCGGCCTGAAGCAGTTCTTC.

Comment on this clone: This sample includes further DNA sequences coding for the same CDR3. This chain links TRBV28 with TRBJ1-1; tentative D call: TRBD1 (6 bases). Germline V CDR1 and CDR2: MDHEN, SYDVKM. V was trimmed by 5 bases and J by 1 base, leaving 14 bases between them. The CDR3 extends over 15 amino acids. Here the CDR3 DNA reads TGTGCCAGCAGTAATCCGGGACATTCGAACACTGAAGCTTTCTTT. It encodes CASSNPGHSNTEAFF.

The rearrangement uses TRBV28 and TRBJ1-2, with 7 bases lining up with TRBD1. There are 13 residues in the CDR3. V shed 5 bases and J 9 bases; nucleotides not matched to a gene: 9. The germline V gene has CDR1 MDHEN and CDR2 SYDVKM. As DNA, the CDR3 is TGTGCCAGCAGTAGGGACAGATATGAGAGCTACACCTTC. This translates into CASSRDRYESYTF.

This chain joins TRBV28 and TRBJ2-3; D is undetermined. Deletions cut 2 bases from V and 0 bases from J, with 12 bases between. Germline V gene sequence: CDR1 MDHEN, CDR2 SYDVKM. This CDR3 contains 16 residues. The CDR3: CASSLVGSFSTDTQYF. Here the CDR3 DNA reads TGTGCCAGCAGTTTAGTTGGTAGTTTTAGCACAGATACGCAGTATTTT.

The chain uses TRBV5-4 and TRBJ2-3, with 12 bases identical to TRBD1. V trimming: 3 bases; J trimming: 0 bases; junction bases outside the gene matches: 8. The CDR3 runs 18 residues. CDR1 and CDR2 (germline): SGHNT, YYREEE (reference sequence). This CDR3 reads CASSSAGTGGPSTDTQYF. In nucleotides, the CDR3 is TGTGCCAGCAGCTCGGCCGGGACAGGGGGCCCTAGCACAGATACGCAGTATTTT.

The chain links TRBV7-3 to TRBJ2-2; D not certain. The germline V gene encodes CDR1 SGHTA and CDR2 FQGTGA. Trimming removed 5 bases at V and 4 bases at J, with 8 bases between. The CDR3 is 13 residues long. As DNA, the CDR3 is TGTGCCAGCAGCACACAGTCCACCGGGGAGCTGTTTTTT. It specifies CASSTQSTGELFF.

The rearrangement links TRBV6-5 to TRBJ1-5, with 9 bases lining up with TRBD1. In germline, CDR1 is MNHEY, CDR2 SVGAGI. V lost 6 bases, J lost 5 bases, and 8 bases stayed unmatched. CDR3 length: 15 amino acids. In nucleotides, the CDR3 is TGTGCCAGCAGCCCCGGACAGGGGTCCGATCAGCCCCAGCATTTT. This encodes CASSPGQGSDQPQHF.

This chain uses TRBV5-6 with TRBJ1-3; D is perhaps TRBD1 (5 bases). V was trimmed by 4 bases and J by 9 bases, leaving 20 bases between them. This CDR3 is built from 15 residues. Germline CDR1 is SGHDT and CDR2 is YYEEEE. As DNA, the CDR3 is TGTGCCAGCAGCCCCGGGAGTCTGGGGCTTTCCACCATATATTTT. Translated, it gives CASSPGSLGLSTIYF.

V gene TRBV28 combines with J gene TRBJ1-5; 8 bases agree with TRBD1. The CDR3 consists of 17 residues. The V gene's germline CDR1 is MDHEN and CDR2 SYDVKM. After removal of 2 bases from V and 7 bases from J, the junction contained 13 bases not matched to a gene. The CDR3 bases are TGTGCCAGCAGTTTAGTAGGACAGGGATTTCCTAGGCAGCCCCAGCATTTT. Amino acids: CASSLVGQGFPRQPQHF.

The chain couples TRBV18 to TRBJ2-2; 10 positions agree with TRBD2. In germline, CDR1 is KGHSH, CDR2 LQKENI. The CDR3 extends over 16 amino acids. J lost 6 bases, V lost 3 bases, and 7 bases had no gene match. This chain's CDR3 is CASSPPGLATAGELFF. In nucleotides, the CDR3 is TGTGCCAGCTCACCGCCGGGACTAGCGACCGCCGGGGAGCTGTTTTTT.

The CDR3 here is CASRYQVGRGEQYF. CDR3 coding DNA: TGTGCCAGCAGGTACCAGGTGGGCCGGGGCGAGCAGTACTTC. This chain connects TRBV2 to TRBJ2-7, with D perhaps matching TRBD2 (5 bases). There are 14 residues in the CDR3. Trimming shortened V by 6 bases and J by 6 bases, and 18 bases separated the two germline ends. The germline V gene has CDR1 SNHLY and CDR2 FYNNEI.

The CDR3 sequence is CATSDLPIRDRLSYEQYF. The CDR3 DNA sequence: TGTGCCACCAGTGATTTGCCAATCCGGGACAGGCTCTCCTACGAGCAGTACTTC. The chain combines TRBV24-1 with TRBJ2-7, with TRBD1 identical over 8 bases. The CDR3 totals 18 residues. V dropped 0 bases and J dropped 0; count of bases not matched to a gene: 9. Looked up from germline, CDR1 is KGHDR and CDR2 is SFDVKD.

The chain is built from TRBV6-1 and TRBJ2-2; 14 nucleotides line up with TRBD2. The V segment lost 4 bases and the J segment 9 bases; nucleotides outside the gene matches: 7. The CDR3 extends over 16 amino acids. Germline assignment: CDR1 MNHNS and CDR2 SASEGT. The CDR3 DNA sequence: TGTGCCAGCAGTGTAAGACTAGCGGGAGGGCCCCGGGAGCTGTTTTTT. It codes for CASSVRLAGGPRELFF.

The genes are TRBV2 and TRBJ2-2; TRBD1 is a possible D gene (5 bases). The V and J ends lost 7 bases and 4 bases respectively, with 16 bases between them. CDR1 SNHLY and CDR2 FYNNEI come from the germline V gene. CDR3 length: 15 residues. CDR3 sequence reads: CASTLAGAGTGELFF. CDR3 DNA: TGTGCCAGCACCCTGGCTGGGGCTGGCACCGGGGAGCTGTTTTTT.